This T cell receptor (beta chain) came from a study of blood T cell repertoires in COVID-19. About the study: Material from acute and convalescent COVID-19 was sourced from the United States, Italy and Spain. Nucleic acid was either cDNA or gDNA, and it came from T cells, B-cell-depleted T cells, or PBMCs.

As originally analysed: Amplification with reference gene primers provided the estimates of nucleated cell counts. Produced via immunoSEQ multiplex PCR; TCRdb's table is partial and in-frame only. The V and J calls and clone size were taken over from that table, and D and trimming were inferred from the DNA. The table records tens of thousands of clones, about 81% of them present only once. Per the germline V gene, CDR1 is SSHAT and CDR2 is FNYEAQ (reference sequence). J was trimmed by 6 bases and V by 5 bases; bases with no gene match: 9. The CDR3 extends over 15 amino acids. The rearrangement joins TRBV7-7 to TRBJ2-2, with 7 positions matching TRBD1. Sequenced sample: peripheral blood. The sequence was obtained from a human donor in a cohort sampled during active COVID-19. The CDR3 region is CASSPTDRAPGELFF. In DNA, the CDR3 is TGTGCCAGCAGCCCGACCGACAGGGCCCCCGGGGAGCTGTTTTTT.